These T cell receptor beta chains were read from a single sample in a study of T-cell memory formation after mild COVID-19. One entry per CDR3 protein results from TCRdb running MiXCR on the 5' RACE reads. The table records some 190,000 distinct CDR3 sequences, about 17% of them present only once. What was sequenced was PBMCs or a T cell subset sorted from them (not recorded which). The receptors were gathered from an adult woman who had mild COVID-19 (a few samples of this study predate the infection). Cell type and time point are not known. Both conserved end residues are part of each CDR3. The order of the fields is J gene, D gene, clone size, V gene, CDR3 DNA, CDR3 protein. A D gene is named only where the DNA matches it firmly. Size values are once, few and many counts, or a class for expanded clones, and some rows have none.

>TRBJ2-7|TRBD1|-|TRBV12-3/TRBV12-4
TGTGCCAGCACTGCCCGGGACAGAGCCTACGAGCAGTACTTC
CASTARDRAYEQYF
>TRBJ1-3|-|-|TRBV18
TGTGCCAGCTCTCCGGATGGAAACACCATATATTTT
CASSPDGNTIYF
>TRBJ2-3|-|few|TRBV24-1
TGTGCCACCAGTGAACTAACACGGGACGCAGATACGCAGTATTTT
CATSELTRDADTQYF
>TRBJ2-4|-|-|TRBV7-8
TGTGCCAGCAGCTTAGCGGGTTATCTAGCCAAAAACATTCAGTACTTC
CASSLAGYLAKNIQYF
>TRBJ1-2|TRBD1|-|TRBV25-1
TGTGCCAGCAGTGAAGGACAGGGGGGCTATGGCTACACCTTC
CASSEGQGGYGYTF
>TRBJ1-1|-|many|TRBV7-2
TGTGCCAGCATGCAACAGTGGAACACTGAAGCTTTCTTT
CASMQQWNTEAFF
>TRBJ1-1|-|-|TRBV7-6
TGTGCCAGCAGCTTAGGAGGGGAAGAAGCTTTCTTT
CASSLGGEEAFF
>TRBJ2-1|-|few|TRBV2
TGTGCCAGCAGTGAATGGGAGGGGCGGAAGAGGGGGTACAATGAGCAGTTCTTC
CASSEWEGRKRGYNEQFF
>TRBJ1-1|-|-|TRBV6-2/TRBV6-3
TGTGCCAGCAGTTACGCCGTGGGGGCTGAAGCTTTCTTT
CASSYAVGAEAFF
>TRBJ1-2|-|few|TRBV4-3
TGCGCCAGCAGCCAAAATACAGGGTTCGCCTATGGCTACACCTTC
CASSQNTGFAYGYTF
>TRBJ2-2|-|-|TRBV7-9
TGTGCCAGCAGCTCAGTTTTTACCGGGGAGCTGTTTTTT
CASSSVFTGELFF
>TRBJ2-7|-|-|TRBV7-6
TGTGCCAGCAGCTTAGACTCAAGCGGGACATACGAGCAGTACTTC
CASSLDSSGTYEQYF
>TRBJ2-5|-|-|TRBV7-9
TGTGCCAGCAGCAAGGGGACCGGGGAGACCCAGTACTTC
CASSKGTGETQYF
>TRBJ2-7|TRBD1|few|TRBV11-1
TGTGCCAGCAGCGAGGACAGGGTACGGTACGAGCAGTACTTC
CASSEDRVRYEQYF
>TRBJ2-1|TRBD1|few|TRBV7-2
TGTGCCAGCAGTCGCGCCGGGACAGGGAGCTACAATGAGCAGTTCTTC
CASSRAGTGSYNEQFF
>TRBJ2-4|TRBD2|-|TRBV13
TGTGCCAGCAGCTTCGCCGGGAGGGCCGGAAACATTCAGTACTTC
CASSFAGRAGNIQYF
>TRBJ2-5|-|-|TRBV19
TGTGCCAGTAGTATCCAACTAGCTGAGACCCAGTACTTC
CASSIQLAETQYF
>TRBJ2-3|TRBD2|few|TRBV12-3/TRBV12-4
TGTGCCAGCAGTTTGTGGGACTACTCCGCGGATACGCAGTATTTT
CASSLWDYSADTQYF
>TRBJ2-3|TRBD2|few|TRBV12-3/TRBV12-4
TGTGCCAGCAGTTGGACTAGGGATAGCACAGATACGCAGTATTTT
CASSWTRDSTDTQYF
>TRBJ1-4|-|few|TRBV18
TGTGCCAGCTCACCGAGTCCCGGGGCGGCTAATGAAAAACTGTTTTTT
CASSPSPGAANEKLFF
>TRBJ1-2|TRBD1|few|TRBV5-1
TGCGCCAGCAGCTTGACGTCCCAGGGGGCGCAAAACTATGGCTACACCTTC
CASSLTSQGAQNYGYTF
>TRBJ1-4|-|few|TRBV4-3
TGCGCCAGCAGCCAGGGGTTCGGTGAAAAACTGTTTTTT
CASSQGFGEKLFF
>TRBJ1-1|-|-|TRBV14
TGTGCCAGCAGCCAGGGGGCAAGGGCTGAAGCTTTCTTT
CASSQGARAEAFF
>TRBJ1-2|TRBD1|-|TRBV6-5
TGTGCCAGCAGTTACTCGAACAGGGGGCTTGGGGGCTACACCTTC
CASSYSNRGLGGYTF
>TRBJ1-1|TRBD1|-|TRBV24-1
TGTGCCACCAGCCCGTCGGGACAGATGAACACTGAAGCTTTCTTT
CATSPSGQMNTEAFF
>TRBJ2-1|-|few|TRBV14
TGTGCCAGCAGCCCCCAAGGAAACAATGAGCAGTTCTTC
CASSPQGNNEQFF
>TRBJ1-2|TRBD1|few|TRBV6-5
TGTGCCAGCAGCAAAGGGCTTCAGGGACAGGGAGACTATGGCTACACCTTC
CASSKGLQGQGDYGYTF
>TRBJ2-3|-|-|TRBV7-3
TGTGCCAGCAGCACTGAAGGACGCACAGATACGCAGTATTTT
CASSTEGRTDTQYF
>TRBJ1-2|TRBD1|-|TRBV15
TGTGCCACCAGCAGAGATTTGTTGGGGCTTGGGGACAGGACCTATGGCTACACCTTC
CATSRDLLGLGDRTYGYTF
>TRBJ1-3|-|once|TRBV20-1
TGCAGTGCCAGCCCACCTCAGGGTGGGAACGGAAACACCATATATTTT
CSASPPQGGNGNTIYF
>TRBJ2-5|TRBD2|-|TRBV20-1
TGCAGTGCTAGAGCATTGGGACTAGCGGGGGGGCCAGAGACCCAGTACTTC
CSARALGLAGGPETQYF
>TRBJ1-1|-|many|TRBV12-3/TRBV12-4
TGTGCCAGCAGTTCTCAGAGGGGGTACACTGAAGCTTTCTTT
CASSSQRGYTEAFF
>TRBJ2-1|TRBD1|few|TRBV7-8
TGTGCCAGCAGCTTAGGGGACAGGGGGCTCGATGAGCAGTTCTTC
CASSLGDRGLDEQFF
>TRBJ2-7|TRBD2|few|TRBV7-6
TGTGCCAGCAGCTTAGTGGGACTAGCGGGCGACGAGCAGTACTTC
CASSLVGLAGDEQYF
>TRBJ1-1|-|few|TRBV5-1
TGCGCCAGCAGCTTGGCGTCGGGGCCGAAGGATCACGCTTTCTTT
CASSLASGPKDHAFF
>TRBJ2-7|-|once|TRBV18
TGTGCCAGCTCACCAGCTACCTACGAGCAGTACTTC
CASSPATYEQYF
>TRBJ2-1|-|few|TRBV7-2
TGTGCCAGCAGCCCCAATAGGGCAGGGAGGATTGAGCAGTTCTTC
CASSPNRAGRIEQFF
>TRBJ1-1|TRBD1|few|TRBV9
TGTGCCAGCAGCCTATCGGACAGGGGACGAACTGAAGCTTTCTTT
CASSLSDRGRTEAFF